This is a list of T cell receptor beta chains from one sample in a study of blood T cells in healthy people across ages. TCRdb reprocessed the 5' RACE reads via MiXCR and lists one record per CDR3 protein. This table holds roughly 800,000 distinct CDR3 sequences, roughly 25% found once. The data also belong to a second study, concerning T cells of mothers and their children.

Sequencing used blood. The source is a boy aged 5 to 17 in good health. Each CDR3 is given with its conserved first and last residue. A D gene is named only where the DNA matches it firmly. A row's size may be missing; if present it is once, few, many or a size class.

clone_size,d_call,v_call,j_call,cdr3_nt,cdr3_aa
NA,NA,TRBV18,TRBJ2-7,TGTGCCAGCTCACAAAATGCCCGGATTAGCTCCTACGAGCAGTACTTC,CASSQNARISSYEQYF
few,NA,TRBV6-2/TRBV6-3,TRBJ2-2,TGTGCCAGCAGTTATACTCGACGGGGGAACACCGGGGAGCTGTTTTTT,CASSYTRRGNTGELFF
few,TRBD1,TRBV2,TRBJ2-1,TGTGCCAGCAGCCCGGACAGGGTGAATGAGCAGTTCTTC,CASSPDRVNEQFF
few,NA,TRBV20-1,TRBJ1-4,TGCAGTGCTAGAGTCAGGGACGAAAAACTGTTTTTT,CSARVRDEKLFF
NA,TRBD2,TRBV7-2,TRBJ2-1,TGTGCCAGCAGCTTAGTGGGCGGGAGCAGCGTACATCAGCAGTTCTTC,CASSLVGGSSVHQQFF
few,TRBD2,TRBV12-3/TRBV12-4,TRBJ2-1,TGTGCCAGCAGTTTAGGCGCGGGGGGAGTTTATGAGCAGTTCTTC,CASSLGAGGVYEQFF
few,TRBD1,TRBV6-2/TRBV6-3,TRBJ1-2,TGTGCCAGCAGACCCGGACAGGGGGCGGACTATGGCTACACCTTC,CASRPGQGADYGYTF
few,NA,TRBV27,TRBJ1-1,TGTGCCAACGGCCGTGAAGCTTTCTTT,CANGREAFF
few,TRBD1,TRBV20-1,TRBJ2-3,TGCAGTGCCGGGGACAGGGGGCCCACAGATACGCAGTATTTT,CSAGDRGPTDTQYF
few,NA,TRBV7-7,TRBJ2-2,TGTGCTAGCAGCCCCGGCAGTGCCACCGGGGAGCTGTTTTTT,CASSPGSATGELFF
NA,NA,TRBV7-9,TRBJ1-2,TGTGCCAGCAGCACCAGACAGGACGGCTACACCTTC,CASSTRQDGYTF
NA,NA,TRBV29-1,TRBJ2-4,TGCAGCGTTGAGGACAAAAACATTCAGTACTTC,CSVEDKNIQYF
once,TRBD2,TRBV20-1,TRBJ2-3,TGCAGTGCTAGCGGGACTAGCGCAGATACGCAGTATTTT,CSASGTSADTQYF
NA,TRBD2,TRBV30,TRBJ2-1,TGTGCCTGGAGAAATAGCGGGGGGGCCTACAATGAGCAGTTCTTC,CAWRNSGGAYNEQFF
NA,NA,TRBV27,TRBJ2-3,TGTGCCAGCAGCTTACGGCTGGACGGGGAAGATACGCAGTATTTT,CASSLRLDGEDTQYF
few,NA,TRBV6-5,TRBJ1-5,TGTGCCAGTCGACGGGGGGCTAGCAATCAGCCCCAGCATTTT,CASRRGASNQPQHF
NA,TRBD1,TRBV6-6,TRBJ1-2,TGTGCCAGCACGGGCTGGGGACAGTCCTATGGCTACACCTTC,CASTGWGQSYGYTF
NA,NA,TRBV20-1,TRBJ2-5,TGCAGTGCCGATACGGGGGTTTTGCAAGAGACCCAGTACTTC,CSADTGVLQETQYF
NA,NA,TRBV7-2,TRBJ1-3,TGTGCCAGCAGCTTAGACAGGGCCTCGGGAAACACCATATATTTT,CASSLDRASGNTIYF
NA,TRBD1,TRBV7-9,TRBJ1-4,TGTGCCAGCAGCTTTGGACAGGATAATGAAAAACTGTTTTTT,CASSFGQDNEKLFF
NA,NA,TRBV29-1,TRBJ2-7,TGCAGCGTTGGGGGACGGATGTCCTACGAGCAGTACTTC,CSVGGRMSYEQYF
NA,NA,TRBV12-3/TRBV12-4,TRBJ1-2,TGTGCAGTTGATGGCTACACCTTC,CAVDGYTF
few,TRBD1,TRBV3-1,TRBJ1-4,TGTGCCAGCAGCCCCCGGGACAGAGATAATGAAAAACTGTTTTTT,CASSPRDRDNEKLFF
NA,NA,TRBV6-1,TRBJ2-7,TGTGCCAGCAGTGCACCTGGGACACGAACCTACGAGCAGTACTTC,CASSAPGTRTYEQYF
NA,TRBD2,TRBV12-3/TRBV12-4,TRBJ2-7,TGTGCCAGCGGCACTAGCGGTCTCTCCTACGAGCAGTACTTC,CASGTSGLSYEQYF
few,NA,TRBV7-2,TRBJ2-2,TGTGCCAGCAGCTTAGGGCAGCCAGACACCGGGGAGCTGTTTTTT,CASSLGQPDTGELFF
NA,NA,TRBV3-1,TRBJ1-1,TGTGCCAGCAGCCAGTCCGGGACATACAACACTGAAGCTTTCTTT,CASSQSGTYNTEAFF
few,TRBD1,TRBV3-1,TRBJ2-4,TGTGCCAGCAGCCAGCCAGGGGGCGCGATGACCAAAAACATTCAGTACTTC,CASSQPGGAMTKNIQYF
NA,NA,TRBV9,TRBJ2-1,TGTGCCAGCAGCTCCCGACATGAGGGGAATGAGCAGTTCTTC,CASSSRHEGNEQFF
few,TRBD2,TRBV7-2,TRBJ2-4,TGTGCCAGCAGCTTAGGGGTGGAGGCTAGCGGGGTACTAGCCAAAAACATTCAGTACTTC,CASSLGVEASGVLAKNIQYF
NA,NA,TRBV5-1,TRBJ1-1,TGCGCCAGCAGCTTGCCCGGACCCACCGAAGCTTTCTTT,CASSLPGPTEAFF
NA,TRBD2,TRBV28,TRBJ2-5,TGTGCCAGCAGTCCTCGACTAGCGGGGGCCAGGGAGACCCAGTACTTC,CASSPRLAGARETQYF
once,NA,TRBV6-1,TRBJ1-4,TGTGCCAGTGGAGAGACACCGGAGGATAGGCTGTTTTTT,CASGETPEDRLFF
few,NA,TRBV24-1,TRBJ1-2,TGTGCCACCAGTGGGTCGAGGACAGTTGGCTACACCTTC,CATSGSRTVGYTF
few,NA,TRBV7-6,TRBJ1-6,TGTGCCAGCAGCTTATCTGATAATTCACCCCTCCACTTT,CASSLSDNSPLHF
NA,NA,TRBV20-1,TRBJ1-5,TGCAGTGCTAGCTTTGCTGCGGGGGACTCCGTTTATAGCAATCAGCCCCAGCATTTT,CSASFAAGDSVYSNQPQHF
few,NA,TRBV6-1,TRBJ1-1,TGTGCCAGCAGTGAACCACTGGGTTACGGCGTGGGAGCTTTCTTT,CASSEPLGYGVGAFF
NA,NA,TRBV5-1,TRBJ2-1,TGCGCCAGCAGCTCGTCAACCGACAGCCAAAGGGTTGAGCAGTTCTTC,CASSSSTDSQRVEQFF
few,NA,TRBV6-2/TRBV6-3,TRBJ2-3,TGTGCCAGCAGTTACCTAACAACCACAGATACGCAGTATTTT,CASSYLTTTDTQYF
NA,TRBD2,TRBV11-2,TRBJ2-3,TGTGCCAGCAGCTTATCGGGACTAGCGGCTAGCACAGATACGCAGTATTTT,CASSLSGLAASTDTQYF
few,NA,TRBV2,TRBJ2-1,TGTGCCAGCAGTGAACGCGGTGAGCAGTTCTTC,CASSERGEQFF
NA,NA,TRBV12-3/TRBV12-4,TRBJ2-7,TGTGCCAGCAGTTTAGGGACTGCTAGGCCCTACGAGCAGTACTTC,CASSLGTARPYEQYF